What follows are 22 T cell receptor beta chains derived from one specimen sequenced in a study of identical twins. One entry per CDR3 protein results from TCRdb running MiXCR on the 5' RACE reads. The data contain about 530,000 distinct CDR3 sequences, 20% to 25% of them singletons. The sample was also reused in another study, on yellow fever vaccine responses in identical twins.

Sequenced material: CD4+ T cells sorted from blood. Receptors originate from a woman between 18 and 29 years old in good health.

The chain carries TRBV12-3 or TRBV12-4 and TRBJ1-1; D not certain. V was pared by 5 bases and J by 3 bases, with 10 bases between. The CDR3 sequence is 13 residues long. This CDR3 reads CASSRSRHTEAFF. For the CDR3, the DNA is TGTGCCAGCAGTCGATCTCGGCACACTGAAGCTTTCTTT.

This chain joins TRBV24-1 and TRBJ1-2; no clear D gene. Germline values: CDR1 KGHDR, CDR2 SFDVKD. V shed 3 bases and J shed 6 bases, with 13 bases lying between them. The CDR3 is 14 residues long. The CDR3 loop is CATSDTVGRHGYTF. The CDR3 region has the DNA TGTGCCACCAGTGATACGGTGGGGAGACATGGCTACACCTTC.

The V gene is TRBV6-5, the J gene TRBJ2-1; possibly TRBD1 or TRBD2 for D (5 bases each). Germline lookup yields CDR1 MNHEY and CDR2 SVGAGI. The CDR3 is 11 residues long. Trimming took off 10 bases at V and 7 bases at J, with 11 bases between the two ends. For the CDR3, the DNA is TGTGCCACCTCTGAGGGGAATGAGCAGTTCTTC. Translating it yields CATSEGNEQFF.

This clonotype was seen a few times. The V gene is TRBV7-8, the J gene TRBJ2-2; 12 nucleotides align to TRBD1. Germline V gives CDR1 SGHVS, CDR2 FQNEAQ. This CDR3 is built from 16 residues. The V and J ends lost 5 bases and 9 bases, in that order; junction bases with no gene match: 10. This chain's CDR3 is CASSPTGTGGFRELFF. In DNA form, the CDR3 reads TGTGCCAGCAGCCCAACCGGGACAGGGGGCTTCCGGGAGCTGTTTTTT.

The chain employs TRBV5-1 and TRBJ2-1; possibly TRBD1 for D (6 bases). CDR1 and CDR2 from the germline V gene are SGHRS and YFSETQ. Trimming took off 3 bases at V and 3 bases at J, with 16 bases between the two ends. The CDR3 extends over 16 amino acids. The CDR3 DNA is TGCGCCAGCAGCTATGGCCCGGGGACAAGCTACAATGAGCAGTTCTTC. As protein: CASSYGPGTSYNEQFF. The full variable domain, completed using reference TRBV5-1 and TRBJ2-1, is KAGVTQTPRYLIKTRGQQVTLSCSPISGHRSVSWYQQTPGQGLQFLFEYFSETQRNKGNFPGRFSGRQFSNSRSEMNVSTLELGDSALYLCASSYGPGTSYNEQFFGPGTRLTVL.

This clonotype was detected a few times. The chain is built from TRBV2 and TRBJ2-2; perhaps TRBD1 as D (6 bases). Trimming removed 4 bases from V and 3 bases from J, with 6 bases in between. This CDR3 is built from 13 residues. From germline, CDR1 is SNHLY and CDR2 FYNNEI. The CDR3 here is CASSGQDTGELFF. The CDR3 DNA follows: TGTGCCAGCAGTGGACAGGACACCGGGGAGCTGTTTTTT.

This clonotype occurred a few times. CDR3 nucleotide sequence: TGTGCCAGCACTCTTACAGGGCGCAATGAGCAGTTCTTC. Translation gives CASTLTGRNEQFF. The chain has TRBV12-3 or TRBV12-4 and TRBJ2-1; weak D call: TRBD1 (6 bases). Trimming stripped 7 bases from V and 6 bases from J, with 13 bases between. The CDR3 has 13 amino acids.

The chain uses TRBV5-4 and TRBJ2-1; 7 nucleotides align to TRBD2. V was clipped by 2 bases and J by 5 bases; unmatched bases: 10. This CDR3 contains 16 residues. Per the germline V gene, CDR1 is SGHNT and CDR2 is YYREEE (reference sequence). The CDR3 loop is CASSLIFRGSDNEQFF. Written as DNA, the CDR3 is TGTGCCAGCAGCTTAATCTTTCGCGGGAGTGACAATGAGCAGTTCTTC.

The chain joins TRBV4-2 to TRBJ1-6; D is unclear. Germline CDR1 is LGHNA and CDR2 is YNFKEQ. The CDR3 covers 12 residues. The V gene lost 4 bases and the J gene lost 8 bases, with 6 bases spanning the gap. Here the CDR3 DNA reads TGTGCCAGCAGCCGGGAGGATTCACCCCTCCACTTT. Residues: CASSREDSPLHF.

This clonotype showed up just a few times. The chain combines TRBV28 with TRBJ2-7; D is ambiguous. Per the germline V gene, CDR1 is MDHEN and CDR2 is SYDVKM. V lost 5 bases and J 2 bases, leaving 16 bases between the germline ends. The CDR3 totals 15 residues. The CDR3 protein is CASSRMTDLTYEQYF. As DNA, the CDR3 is TGTGCCAGCAGTAGAATGACGGACCTTACCTACGAGCAGTACTTC.

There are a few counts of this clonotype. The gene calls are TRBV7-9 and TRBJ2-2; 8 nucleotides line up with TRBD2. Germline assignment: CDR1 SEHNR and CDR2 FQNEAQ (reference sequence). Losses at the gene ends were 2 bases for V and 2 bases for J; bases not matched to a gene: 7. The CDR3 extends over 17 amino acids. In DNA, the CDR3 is TGTGCCAGCAGCTTAATTCCGGGACTAGACAACACCGGGGAGCTGTTTTTT. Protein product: CASSLIPGLDNTGELFF.

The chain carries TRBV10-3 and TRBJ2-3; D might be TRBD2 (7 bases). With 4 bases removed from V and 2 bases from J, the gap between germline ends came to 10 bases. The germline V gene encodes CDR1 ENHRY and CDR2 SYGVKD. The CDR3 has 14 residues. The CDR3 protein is CAISGGGATDTQYF. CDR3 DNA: TGTGCCATCAGTGGTGGGGGGGCCACAGATACGCAGTATTTT.

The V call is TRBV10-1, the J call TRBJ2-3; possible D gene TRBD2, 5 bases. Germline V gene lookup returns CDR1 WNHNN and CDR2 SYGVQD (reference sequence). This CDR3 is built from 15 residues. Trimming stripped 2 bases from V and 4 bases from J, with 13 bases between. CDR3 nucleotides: TGCGCCAGCAGTGAGGGCCAGGCCGGGGCAGATACGCAGTATTTT. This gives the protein CASSEGQAGADTQYF.

The CDR3 DNA follows: TGTGCCAGCAGTTTACTAGGAACAGGACGGGAGACCCAGTACTTC. Translating it yields CASSLLGTGRETQYF. The chain links TRBV28 to TRBJ2-5, with a weak D call TRBD1 (5 bases). Germline V gene data show CDR1 as MDHEN and CDR2 as SYDVKM. The CDR3 extends over 15 amino acids. V gave up 2 bases and J gave up 5 bases, with 15 bases separating them.

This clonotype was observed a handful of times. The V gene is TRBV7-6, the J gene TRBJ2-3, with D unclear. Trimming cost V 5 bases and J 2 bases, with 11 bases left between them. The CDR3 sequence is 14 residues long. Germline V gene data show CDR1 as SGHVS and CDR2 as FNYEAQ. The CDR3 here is CASSRHEPTDTQYF. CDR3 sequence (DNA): TGTGCCAGCAGCCGGCACGAGCCCACAGATACGCAGTATTTT.

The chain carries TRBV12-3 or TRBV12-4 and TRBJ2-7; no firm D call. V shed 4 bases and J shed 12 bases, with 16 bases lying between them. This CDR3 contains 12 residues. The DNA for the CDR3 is TGTGCCAGCAGTTCGGGTAGGCGCGAGAGGTACTTC. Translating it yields CASSSGRRERYF.

Here the CDR3 DNA reads TGTGCCAGCAGTTTGGGAGACGGACAGCCCCAGCATTTT. This sequence encodes CASSLGDGQPQHF. This chain joins TRBV12-3 or TRBV12-4 and TRBJ1-5; D not certain. The V end lost 3 bases, the J end lost 7 bases, and 10 bases lay between the germline ends. The CDR3 consists of 13 residues.

The CDR3 loop is CASSSPGHGTQETQYF. CDR3 in DNA: TGCGCCAGCAGCTCCCCGGGACATGGGACGCAAGAGACCCAGTACTTC. This sequence joins TRBV5-1 and TRBJ2-5, with TRBD1 as a possible D gene (6 bases). The V end lost 3 bases, the J end lost 2 bases, and 17 bases lay between the germline ends. Germline values: CDR1 SGHRS, CDR2 YFSETQ. This CDR3 is built from 16 residues.

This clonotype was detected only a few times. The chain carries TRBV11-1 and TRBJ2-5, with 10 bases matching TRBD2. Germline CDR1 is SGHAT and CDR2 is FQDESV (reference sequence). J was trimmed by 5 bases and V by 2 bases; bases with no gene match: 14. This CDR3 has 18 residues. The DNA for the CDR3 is TGTGCCAGCAGCTTAAAAATCGGACTAGCGGCAGGTCCGGAGACCCAGTACTTC. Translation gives CASSLKIGLAAGPETQYF.

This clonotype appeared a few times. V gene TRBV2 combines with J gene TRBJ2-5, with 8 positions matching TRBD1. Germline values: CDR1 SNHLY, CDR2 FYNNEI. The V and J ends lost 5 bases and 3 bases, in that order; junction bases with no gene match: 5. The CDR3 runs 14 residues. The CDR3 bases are TGTGCCAGCAGTATCTCAGGGGGCGAAGAGACCCAGTACTTC. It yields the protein CASSISGGEETQYF.

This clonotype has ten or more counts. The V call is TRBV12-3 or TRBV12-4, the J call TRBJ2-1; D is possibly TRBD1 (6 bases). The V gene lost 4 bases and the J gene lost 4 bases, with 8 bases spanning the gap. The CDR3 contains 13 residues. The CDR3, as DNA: TGTGCCAGCAGTTCGCAGGGGTACAATGAGCAGTTCTTC. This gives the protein CASSSQGYNEQFF.

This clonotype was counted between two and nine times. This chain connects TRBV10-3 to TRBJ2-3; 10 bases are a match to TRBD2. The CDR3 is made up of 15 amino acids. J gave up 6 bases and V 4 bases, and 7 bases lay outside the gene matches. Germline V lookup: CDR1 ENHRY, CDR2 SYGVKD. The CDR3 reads CAISGASGSVDTQYF. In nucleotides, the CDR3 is TGTGCCATCAGTGGGGCTAGCGGGAGTGTGGATACGCAGTATTTT.